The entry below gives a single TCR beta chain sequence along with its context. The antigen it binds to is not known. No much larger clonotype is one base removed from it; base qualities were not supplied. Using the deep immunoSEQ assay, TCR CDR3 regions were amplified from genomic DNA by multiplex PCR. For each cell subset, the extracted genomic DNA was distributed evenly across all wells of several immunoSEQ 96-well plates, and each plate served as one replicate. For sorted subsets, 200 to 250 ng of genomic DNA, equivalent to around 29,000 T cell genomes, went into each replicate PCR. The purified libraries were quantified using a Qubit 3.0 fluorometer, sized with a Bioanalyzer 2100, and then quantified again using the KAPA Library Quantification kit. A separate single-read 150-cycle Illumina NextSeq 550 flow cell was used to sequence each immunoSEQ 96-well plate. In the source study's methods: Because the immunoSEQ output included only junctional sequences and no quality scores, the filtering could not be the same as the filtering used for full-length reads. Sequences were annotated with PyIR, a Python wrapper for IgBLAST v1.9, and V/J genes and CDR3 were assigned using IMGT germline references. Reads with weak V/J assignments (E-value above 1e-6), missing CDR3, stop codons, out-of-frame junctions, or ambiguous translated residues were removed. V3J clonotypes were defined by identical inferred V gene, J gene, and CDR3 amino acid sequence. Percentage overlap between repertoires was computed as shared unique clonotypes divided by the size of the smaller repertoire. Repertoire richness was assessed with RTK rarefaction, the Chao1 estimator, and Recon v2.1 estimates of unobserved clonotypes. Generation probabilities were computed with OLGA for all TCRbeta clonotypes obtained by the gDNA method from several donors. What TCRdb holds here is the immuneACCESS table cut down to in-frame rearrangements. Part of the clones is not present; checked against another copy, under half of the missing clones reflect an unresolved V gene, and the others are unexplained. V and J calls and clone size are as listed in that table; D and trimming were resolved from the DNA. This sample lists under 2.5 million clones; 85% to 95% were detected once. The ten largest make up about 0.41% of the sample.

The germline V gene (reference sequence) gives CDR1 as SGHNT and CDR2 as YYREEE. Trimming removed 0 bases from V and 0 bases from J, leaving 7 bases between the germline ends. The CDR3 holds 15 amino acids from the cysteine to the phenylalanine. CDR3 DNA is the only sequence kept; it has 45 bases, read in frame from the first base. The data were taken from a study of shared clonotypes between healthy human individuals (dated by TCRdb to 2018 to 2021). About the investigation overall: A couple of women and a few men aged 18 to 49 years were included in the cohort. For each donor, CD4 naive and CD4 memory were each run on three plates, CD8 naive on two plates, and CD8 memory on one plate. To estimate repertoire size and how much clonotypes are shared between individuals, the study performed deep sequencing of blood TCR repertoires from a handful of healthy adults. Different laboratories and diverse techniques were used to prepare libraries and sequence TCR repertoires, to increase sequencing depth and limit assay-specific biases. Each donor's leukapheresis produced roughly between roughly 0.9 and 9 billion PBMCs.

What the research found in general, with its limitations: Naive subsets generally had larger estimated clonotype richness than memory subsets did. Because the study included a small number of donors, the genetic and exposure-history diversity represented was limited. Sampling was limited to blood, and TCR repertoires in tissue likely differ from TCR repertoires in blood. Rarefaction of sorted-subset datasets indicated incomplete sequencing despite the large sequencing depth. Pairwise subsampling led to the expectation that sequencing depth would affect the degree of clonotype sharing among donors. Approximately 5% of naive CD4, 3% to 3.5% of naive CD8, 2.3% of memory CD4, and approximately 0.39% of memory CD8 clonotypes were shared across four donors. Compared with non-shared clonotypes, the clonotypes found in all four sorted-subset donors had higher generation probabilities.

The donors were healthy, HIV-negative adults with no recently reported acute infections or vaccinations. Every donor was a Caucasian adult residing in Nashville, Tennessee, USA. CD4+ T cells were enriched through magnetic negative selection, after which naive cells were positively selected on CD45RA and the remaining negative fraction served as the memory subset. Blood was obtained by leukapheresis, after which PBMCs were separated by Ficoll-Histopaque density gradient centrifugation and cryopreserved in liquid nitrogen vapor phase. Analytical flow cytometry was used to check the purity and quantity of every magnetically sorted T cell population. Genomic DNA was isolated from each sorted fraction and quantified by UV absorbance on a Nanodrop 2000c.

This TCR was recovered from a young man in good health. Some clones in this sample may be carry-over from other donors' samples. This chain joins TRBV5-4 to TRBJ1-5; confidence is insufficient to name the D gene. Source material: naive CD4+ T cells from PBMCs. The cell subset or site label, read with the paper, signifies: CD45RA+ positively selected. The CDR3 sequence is CASSLGPDSNQPQHF. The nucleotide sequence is TGTGCCAGCAGCTTGGGACCAGATAGCAATCAGCCCCAGCATTTT.